These T cell receptor beta chains were read from a single sample in a study of T cell responses to AZD1222 COVID-19 vaccine. TCRdb keeps only in-frame clones here, not all; method: immunoSEQ multiplex PCR. The table has nearly 110,000 clones, less than 95% seen once. Sequencing used peripheral blood, obtained 28 days after the second AZD1222 dose. Every receptor here comes from an adult who received the AZD1222 COVID-19 vaccine. CDR3s include the opening cysteine and the closing phenylalanine or tryptophan. A D gene is named only where the DNA matches it firmly. A row's size may be missing; if present it is once, few, many or a size class.

cdr3_nt: TGTGCCAGCAGCCCCAGGTGGACGAACACCGGGGAGCTGTTTTTT
cdr3_aa: CASSPRWTNTGELFF
clone_size: .
v_call: TRBV7-6
d_call: .
j_call: TRBJ2-2

cdr3_nt: TGTGCCATCAGTAATCTGGGGGCAACAGATACGCAGTATTTT
cdr3_aa: CAISNLGATDTQYF
clone_size: .
v_call: TRBV10-3
d_call: .
j_call: TRBJ2-3

cdr3_nt: TGCAGTGCTAGGATTGGAGAGACCCAGTACTTC
cdr3_aa: CSARIGETQYF
clone_size: .
v_call: TRBV20-1
d_call: .
j_call: TRBJ2-5

cdr3_nt: TGTGCCAGTAGTGAGGGCCGACAGTTAGCAAATGAAAAACTGTTTTTT
cdr3_aa: CASSEGRQLANEKLFF
clone_size: once
v_call: TRBV19
d_call: .
j_call: TRBJ1-4

cdr3_nt: TGTGCCAGCAGTTACGCGTCTGGGGGTAACAACGAGCAGTACTTC
cdr3_aa: CASSYASGGNNEQYF
clone_size: .
v_call: TRBV6-5
d_call: .
j_call: TRBJ2-7

cdr3_nt: TGTGCCAGCAGCCCTGGGACGAGGTGGGGGGCCCAAGAGACCCAGTACTTC
cdr3_aa: CASSPGTRWGAQETQYF
clone_size: .
v_call: TRBV5-4
d_call: .
j_call: TRBJ2-5

cdr3_nt: TGTGCCAGCAGCTTAGGCGGGCTCTCCTACAATGAGCAGTTCTTC
cdr3_aa: CASSLGGLSYNEQFF
clone_size: .
v_call: TRBV7-2
d_call: .
j_call: TRBJ2-1

cdr3_nt: TGCAGCGTTGAAGTGTCTAGCGGGGCCACCGGGGAGCTGTTTTTT
cdr3_aa: CSVEVSSGATGELFF
clone_size: few
v_call: TRBV29-1
d_call: TRBD2
j_call: TRBJ2-2

cdr3_nt: TGTGCCAGCAGCAAAGCAATAGGACCTCCGGGGCGGGGGGGCCACAACGAGCAGTACTTC
cdr3_aa: CASSKAIGPPGRGGHNEQYF
clone_size: .
v_call: TRBV21-1
d_call: .
j_call: TRBJ2-7

cdr3_nt: TGTGCCAGTAGTATCAACACGATGCGAACCGGGGAGCTGTTTTTT
cdr3_aa: CASSINTMRTGELFF
clone_size: .
v_call: TRBV19
d_call: .
j_call: TRBJ2-2

cdr3_nt: TGTGCCAGCAGTTGGGACAGAAACACTGAAGCTTTCTTT
cdr3_aa: CASSWDRNTEAFF
clone_size: few
v_call: TRBV12-3/TRBV12-4
d_call: TRBD1
j_call: TRBJ1-1

cdr3_nt: TGTGCCAGCAGCTTTCTCCAGGGTACGATGAACACTGAAGCTTTCTTT
cdr3_aa: CASSFLQGTMNTEAFF
clone_size: once
v_call: TRBV7-9
d_call: .
j_call: TRBJ1-1

cdr3_nt: TGTGCCAGCTCCAGGGTAAACTACGAGCAGTACTTC
cdr3_aa: CASSRVNYEQYF
clone_size: .
v_call: TRBV2
d_call: .
j_call: TRBJ2-7

cdr3_nt: TGTGCCACCAGTGATTCGTCAGGCGCGGGGGAGACCCAGTACTTC
cdr3_aa: CATSDSSGAGETQYF
clone_size: .
v_call: TRBV24-1
d_call: .
j_call: TRBJ2-5

cdr3_nt: TGTGCCAGCGCTCCAGCAGGGGCCTCTGGCTATGGCTACACCTTC
cdr3_aa: CASAPAGASGYGYTF
clone_size: .
v_call: TRBV27
d_call: .
j_call: TRBJ1-2

cdr3_nt: TGTGCCAGCAGCGTAGAGGCGGGGGGGTTGGATGAGCAGTTCTTC
cdr3_aa: CASSVEAGGLDEQFF
clone_size: .
v_call: TRBV9
d_call: TRBD2
j_call: TRBJ2-1

cdr3_nt: TGTGCCAGCAGTCCCTACACTAGCTCAGGAGAGACCCAGTACTTC
cdr3_aa: CASSPYTSSGETQYF
clone_size: .
v_call: TRBV28
d_call: .
j_call: TRBJ2-5

cdr3_nt: TGTGCCAGCAGTTACGGGCAGAGGGGGGAGACCCAGTACTTC
cdr3_aa: CASSYGQRGETQYF
clone_size: .
v_call: TRBV6-5
d_call: .
j_call: TRBJ2-5

cdr3_nt: TGTGCCAGCACCGCCCAGGGCAGGGGGGGAAACACCATATATTTT
cdr3_aa: CASTAQGRGGNTIYF
clone_size: .
v_call: TRBV7-9
d_call: TRBD1
j_call: TRBJ1-3

cdr3_nt: TGTGCCAGCAGCATTGACTCAGGGGTTCCTGAAAAACTGTTTTTT
cdr3_aa: CASSIDSGVPEKLFF
clone_size: .
v_call: TRBV7-9
d_call: .
j_call: TRBJ1-4

cdr3_nt: TGTGCCAGCAGCCCGGGGGGTGAGACAGATACGCAGTATTTT
cdr3_aa: CASSPGGETDTQYF
clone_size: .
v_call: TRBV7-9
d_call: TRBD2
j_call: TRBJ2-3

cdr3_nt: TGTGCCAGCAAGGGCAGGGTATCTTACGAGCAGTACTTC
cdr3_aa: CASKGRVSYEQYF
clone_size: .
v_call: TRBV5-6
d_call: .
j_call: TRBJ2-7

cdr3_nt: TGTGCCAGCAGTTACGGGGGACTAGTAGAAAAGCAGTACTTC
cdr3_aa: CASSYGGLVEKQYF
clone_size: .
v_call: TRBV6-5
d_call: TRBD2
j_call: TRBJ2-7

cdr3_nt: TGTGCCAGTAGTACACAGGGGGGCACTGAAGCTTTCTTT
cdr3_aa: CASSTQGGTEAFF
clone_size: .
v_call: TRBV19
d_call: TRBD1
j_call: TRBJ1-1

cdr3_nt: TGTGCCAGCCTGGTAGGGGGGATTCCCTACGAGCAGTACTTC
cdr3_aa: CASLVGGIPYEQYF
clone_size: .
v_call: TRBV11-2
d_call: .
j_call: TRBJ2-7

cdr3_nt: TGTGCCAGCAGTTACCTAGATACGCAGTATTTT
cdr3_aa: CASSYLDTQYF
clone_size: .
v_call: TRBV6-5
d_call: .
j_call: TRBJ2-3

cdr3_nt: TGTGCCAGCAGTTACTCTCTAGGGGATAACCAGCCCCAGCATTTT
cdr3_aa: CASSYSLGDNQPQHF
clone_size: few
v_call: TRBV6-5
d_call: .
j_call: TRBJ1-5

cdr3_nt: TGTGCCAGCAGTAAAGGCGGTGGACAGGGTCTTGAAAAACTGTTTTTT
cdr3_aa: CASSKGGGQGLEKLFF
clone_size: once
v_call: TRBV25-1
d_call: TRBD1
j_call: TRBJ1-4

cdr3_nt: TGTGCCAGCAGCTTAGCGACCTGGACTAGCTATGGCTACACCTTC
cdr3_aa: CASSLATWTSYGYTF
clone_size: .
v_call: TRBV7-9
d_call: .
j_call: TRBJ1-2

cdr3_nt: TGTGCCAGCAGTGACTCTAACCGGGCCAATGAAGCTTTCTTT
cdr3_aa: CASSDSNRANEAFF
clone_size: .
v_call: TRBV6-4
d_call: .
j_call: TRBJ1-1

cdr3_nt: TGTGCCAGCTCACCTCGCGGCGGGGGCCGCTCCTACAATGAGCAGTTCTTC
cdr3_aa: CASSPRGGGRSYNEQFF
clone_size: .
v_call: TRBV18
d_call: .
j_call: TRBJ2-1

cdr3_nt: TGTGCCAGCAGCAAAGCTGTGGCGCCGAGCTCCTATAATTCACCCCTCCACTTT
cdr3_aa: CASSKAVAPSSYNSPLHF
clone_size: .
v_call: TRBV21-1
d_call: .
j_call: TRBJ1-6

cdr3_nt: TGTGCCAGCAGTTTGTACCCACCGGGGACTGAAGCTTTCTTT
cdr3_aa: CASSLYPPGTEAFF
clone_size: .
v_call: TRBV27
d_call: .
j_call: TRBJ1-1

cdr3_nt: TGTGCCAGCAGCTTAGCTGGGGGACCCACCTACGAGCAGTACTTC
cdr3_aa: CASSLAGGPTYEQYF
clone_size: .
v_call: TRBV7-2
d_call: .
j_call: TRBJ2-7